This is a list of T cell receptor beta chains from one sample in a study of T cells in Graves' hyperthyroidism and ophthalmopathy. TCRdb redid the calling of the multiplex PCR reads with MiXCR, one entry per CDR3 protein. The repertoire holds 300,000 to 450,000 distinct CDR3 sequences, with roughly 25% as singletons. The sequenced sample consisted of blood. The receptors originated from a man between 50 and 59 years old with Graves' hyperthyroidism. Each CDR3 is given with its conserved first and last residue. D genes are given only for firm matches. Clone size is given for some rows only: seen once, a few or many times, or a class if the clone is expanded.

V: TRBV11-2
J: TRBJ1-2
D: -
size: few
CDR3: CASSLDSPYGYTF
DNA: TGTGCCAGCAGCTTAGACAGTCCCTATGGCTACACCTTC

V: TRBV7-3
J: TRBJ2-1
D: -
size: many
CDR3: CASSLIASSYNEQFF
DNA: TGTGCCAGCAGCTTAATCGCTAGCAGCTACAATGAGCAGTTCTTC

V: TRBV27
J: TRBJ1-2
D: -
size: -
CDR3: CASSYDRYNYGYTF
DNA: TGTGCCAGCAGTTATGACCGATATAACTATGGCTACACCTTC

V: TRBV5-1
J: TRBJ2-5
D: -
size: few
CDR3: CASRLAVEETQYF
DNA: TGCGCCAGCAGATTAGCCGTCGAAGAGACCCAGTACTTC

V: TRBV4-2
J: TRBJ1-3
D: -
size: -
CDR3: CASSQDLRGNTIYF
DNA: TGTGCCAGCAGCCAAGATCTCAGGGGAAACACCATATATTTT

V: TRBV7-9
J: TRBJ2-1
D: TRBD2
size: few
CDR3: CASSFPDSGRVNEQFF
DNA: TGTGCCAGCAGCTTTCCAGATAGCGGGAGGGTGAATGAGCAGTTCTTC

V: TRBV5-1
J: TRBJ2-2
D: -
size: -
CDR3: CASSPLTGTPTGELFF
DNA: TGCGCCAGCAGCCCCTTGACAGGAACTCCAACCGGGGAGCTGTTTTTT

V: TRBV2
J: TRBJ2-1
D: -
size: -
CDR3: CARETSGNEQFF
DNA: TGTGCCAGGGAAACTAGTGGCAATGAGCAGTTCTTC

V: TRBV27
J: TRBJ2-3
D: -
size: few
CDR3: CASSLQGTLWDTQYF
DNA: TGTGCCAGCAGTTTACAAGGGACACTTTGGGATACGCAGTATTTT

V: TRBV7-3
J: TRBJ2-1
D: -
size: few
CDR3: CASSLNSGDNEQFF
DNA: TGTGCCAGCAGCTTGAATAGCGGAGACAATGAGCAGTTCTTC

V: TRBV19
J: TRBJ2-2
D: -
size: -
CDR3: CASSIPGRSTGELFF
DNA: TGTGCCAGTAGTATCCCAGGGCGGAGCACCGGGGAGCTGTTTTTT

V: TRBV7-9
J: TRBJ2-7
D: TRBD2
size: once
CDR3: CASSSRGASGSREQYF
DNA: TGTGCCAGCAGCTCACGGGGGGCTAGCGGGAGCCGCGAGCAGTACTTC

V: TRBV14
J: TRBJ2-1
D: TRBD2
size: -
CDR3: CASSQGLAGYGPYEQFF
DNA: TGTGCCAGCAGCCAAGGACTAGCGGGCTACGGTCCCTATGAGCAGTTCTTC

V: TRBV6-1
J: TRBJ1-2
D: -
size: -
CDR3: CASSNPNYGYTF
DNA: TGTGCCAGCAGTAATCCTAACTATGGCTACACCTTC

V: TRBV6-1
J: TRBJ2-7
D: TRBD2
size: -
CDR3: CASSGGALAGTYEQYF
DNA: TGTGCCAGCAGCGGAGGGGCGCTAGCGGGTACCTACGAGCAGTACTTC

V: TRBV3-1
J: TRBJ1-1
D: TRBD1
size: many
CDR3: CASSRRGTGGYNTEAFF
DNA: TGTGCCAGCAGCCGCAGGGGGACAGGGGGCTATAACACTGAAGCTTTCTTT

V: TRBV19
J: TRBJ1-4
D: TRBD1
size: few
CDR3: CASSTPWDSHEKLFF
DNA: TGTGCCAGTAGTACCCCGTGGGACAGCCATGAAAAACTGTTTTTT

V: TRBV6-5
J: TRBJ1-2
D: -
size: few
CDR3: CASSYGGSGYGYTF
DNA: TGTGCCAGCAGTTACGGGGGCTCGGGGTATGGCTACACCTTC

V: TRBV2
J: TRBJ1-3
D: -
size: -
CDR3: CASKAGGNTIYF
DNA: TGTGCCAGCAAGGCCGGTGGAAACACCATATATTTT

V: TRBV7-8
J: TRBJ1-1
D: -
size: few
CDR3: CASSVTGLNTEAFF
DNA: TGTGCCAGCAGCGTTACAGGGTTGAACACTGAAGCTTTCTTT

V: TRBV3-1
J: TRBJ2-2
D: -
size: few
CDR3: CASSQGLGELFF
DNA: TGTGCCAGCAGCCAAGGCCTCGGGGAGCTGTTTTTT

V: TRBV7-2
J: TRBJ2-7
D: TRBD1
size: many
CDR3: CASSLAGTGTYEQYF
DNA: TGTGCCAGCAGCTTAGCTGGGACAGGGACCTATGAGCAGTACTTC

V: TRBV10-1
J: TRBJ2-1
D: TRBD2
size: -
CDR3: CASSPPGLADNEQFF
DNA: TGCGCCAGCAGTCCTCCGGGACTAGCGGACAATGAGCAGTTCTTC

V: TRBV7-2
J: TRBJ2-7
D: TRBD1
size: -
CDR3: CASRRDRGPNYEQYF
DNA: TGTGCCAGCAGGAGGGACAGGGGCCCCAATTACGAGCAGTACTTC

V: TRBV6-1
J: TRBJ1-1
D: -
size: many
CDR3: CASRTMGMGTEAFF
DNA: TGTGCCAGCAGGACAATGGGGATGGGCACTGAAGCTTTCTTT

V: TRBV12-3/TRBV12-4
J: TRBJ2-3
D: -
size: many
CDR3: CASSPKGGGNTDTQYF
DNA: TGTGCCAGCAGTCCCAAGGGGGGCGGGAACACAGATACGCAGTATTTT

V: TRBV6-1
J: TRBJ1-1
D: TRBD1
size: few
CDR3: CASREDDRGEAFF
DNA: TGTGCCAGCAGGGAAGACGACAGGGGAGAAGCTTTCTTT

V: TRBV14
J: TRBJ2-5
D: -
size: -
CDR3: CASSRGGALETQYF
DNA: TGTGCCAGCAGCCGAGGTGGGGCGTTGGAGACCCAGTACTTC

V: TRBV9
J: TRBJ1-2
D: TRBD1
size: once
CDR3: CASSLTGRLANYGYTF
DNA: TGTGCCAGCAGCCTGACAGGGCGCCTAGCTAACTATGGCTACACCTTC

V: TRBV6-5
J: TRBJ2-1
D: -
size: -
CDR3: CASSLRDLAHNEQFF
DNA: TGTGCCAGCAGCTTACGGGACTTGGCCCACAATGAGCAGTTCTTC

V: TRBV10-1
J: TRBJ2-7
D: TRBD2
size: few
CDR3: CASSESGLAGSYYEQYF
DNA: TGCGCCAGCAGTGAGTCGGGACTAGCGGGATCTTACTACGAGCAGTACTTC

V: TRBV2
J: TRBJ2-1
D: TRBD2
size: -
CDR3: CASSGADRLAGGLGYNEQFF
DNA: TGTGCCAGCAGTGGGGCGGACAGACTAGCGGGAGGGCTAGGCTACAATGAGCAGTTCTTC

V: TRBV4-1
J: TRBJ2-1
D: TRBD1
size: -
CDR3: CASSQGRQGAGEQFF
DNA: TGCGCCAGCAGCCAAGGGCGGCAGGGGGCAGGTGAGCAGTTCTTC

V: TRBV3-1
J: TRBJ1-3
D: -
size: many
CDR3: CASSQEAGSSGNTIYF
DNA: TGTGCCAGCAGCCAAGAGGCAGGGAGCTCTGGAAACACCATATATTTT

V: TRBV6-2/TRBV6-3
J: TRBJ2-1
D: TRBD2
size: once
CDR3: CASSYSPGTSGSLDEQFF
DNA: TGTGCCAGCAGTTACTCGCCCGGGACTAGCGGGTCGCTGGATGAGCAGTTCTTC

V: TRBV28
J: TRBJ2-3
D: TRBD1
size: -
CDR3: CATNPGTGITDTQYF
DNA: TGTGCCACAAACCCCGGGACAGGGATCACAGATACGCAGTATTTT

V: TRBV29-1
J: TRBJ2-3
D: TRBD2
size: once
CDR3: CSVGRLAVSTDTQYF
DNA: TGCAGCGTTGGTAGACTAGCGGTTAGCACAGATACGCAGTATTTT

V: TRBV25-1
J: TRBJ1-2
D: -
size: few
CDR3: CASSDWFGYTF
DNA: TGTGCCAGCAGTGATTGGTTTGGCTACACCTTC

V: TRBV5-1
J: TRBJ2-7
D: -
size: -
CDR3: CASSLGQKIEQYF
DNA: TGCGCCAGCAGCTTGGGACAGAAAATCGAGCAGTACTTC

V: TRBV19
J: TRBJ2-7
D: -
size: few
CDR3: CASSSRPPPGEQYF
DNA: TGTGCCAGTAGTTCCCGACCTCCACCCGGAGAGCAGTACTTC

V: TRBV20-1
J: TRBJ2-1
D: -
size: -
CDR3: CSARDIRSSYNEQFF
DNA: TGCAGTGCTAGAGATATAAGGAGCTCCTACAATGAGCAGTTCTTC

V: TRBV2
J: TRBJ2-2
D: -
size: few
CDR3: CASTYSNGELFF
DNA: TGTGCCAGCACCTATAGCAACGGGGAGCTGTTTTTT

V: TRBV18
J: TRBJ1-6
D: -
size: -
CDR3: CASSPTSGEGNSPLHF
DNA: TGTGCCAGCTCACCGACATCGGGAGAGGGAAATTCACCCCTCCACTTT

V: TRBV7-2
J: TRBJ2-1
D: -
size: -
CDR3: CASSLGASHAQNEQFF
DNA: TGTGCCAGCAGCTTAGGGGCTAGTCACGCCCAGAATGAGCAGTTCTTC

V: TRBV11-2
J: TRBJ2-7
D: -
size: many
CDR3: CASSLEGWAVDEQYF
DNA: TGTGCCAGCAGCTTAGAGGGTTGGGCTGTGGACGAGCAGTACTTC

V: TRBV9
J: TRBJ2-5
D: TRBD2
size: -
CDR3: CASSNSGRGQETQYF
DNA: TGTGCCAGCAGCAATAGCGGGAGAGGGCAAGAGACCCAGTACTTC